The 11 T cell receptor beta chains reported below all come from one sample, sequenced in a study of blood T cell dynamics during melanoma immunotherapy. Specified time point: pre-treatment baseline. Data came from immunoSEQ multiplex PCR; TCRdb stores just in-frame clones and leaves some out. This table has some 5,900 clones, just over 85% appearing once. The sample consisted of blood, taken from a patient treated with checkpoint blockade. These receptors originate from a human donor with melanoma.

The V and J genes are TRBV7-2 and TRBJ1-4, with 7 bases that match TRBD1. The CDR3 totals 15 residues. The germline gives CDR1 SGHTA, CDR2 FQGNSA. Trimming took 5 bases from V and 4 from J; bases not matched to a gene: 7. CDR3 coding DNA: TGTGCCAGCAGCCCGCGGGACAGTGATAATGAAAAACTGTTTTTT. Amino acid sequence: CASSPRDSDNEKLFF.

This clone was picked up one time. This sequence joins TRBV7-9 and TRBJ2-2; D is unclear. Germline-derived CDR1 and CDR2 are SEHNR and FQNEAQ (reference sequence). V was trimmed by 4 bases and J by 0 bases, leaving 9 bases between them. The CDR3 has 15 amino acids. The CDR3 DNA reads TGTGCCAGCAGCTCTACAGCTCCGAACACCGGGGAGCTGTTTTTT. It yields the protein CASSSTAPNTGELFF.

The chain couples TRBV7-2 to TRBJ2-1; 10 bases align to TRBD2. The CDR3 contains 15 residues. V trimming: 5 bases; J trimming: 7 bases; junction bases outside the gene matches: 8. Per the germline V gene, CDR1 is SGHTA and CDR2 is FQGNSA. Here the CDR3 DNA reads TGTGCCAGCAGCACCACCGGGACTAGCGTTAATGAGCAGTTCTTC. Protein sequence: CASSTTGTSVNEQFF.

This rearrangement joins TRBV15 to TRBJ2-2, with TRBD1 matching over 8 bases. The length of the CDR3 is 15 residues. With V trimmed by 6 bases and J by 5 bases, 8 bases remained unmatched. In germline, CDR1 is LNHNV, CDR2 YYDKDF (reference sequence). Here the CDR3 reads CATRPDREDTGELFF. The CDR3 nucleotides read TGTGCCACCAGACCGGACAGGGAGGATACCGGGGAGCTGTTTTTT. Based on the CDR3 plus reference TRBV15 and TRBJ2-2, the full variable domain is DAMVIQNPRYQVTQFGKPVTLSCSQTLNHNVMYWYQQKSSQAPKLLFHYYDKDFNNEADTPDNFQSRRPNTSFCFLDIRSPGLGDTAMYLCATRPDREDTGELFFGEGSRLTVL.

About this clone itself: The identical CDR3 is also encoded by other nucleotide sequences in the sample. The rearrangement links TRBV5-1 to TRBJ1-2; TRBD1 aligns across 8 bases. The V gene's germline CDR1 is SGHRS and CDR2 YFSETQ. The CDR3 is 14 residues long. V gave up 4 bases and J gave up 2 bases; unmatched junction bases: 4. The CDR3 is CASSPRDRNYGYTF. DNA for the CDR3: TGCGCCAGCAGCCCCCGGGACAGGAACTATGGCTACACCTTC.

This chain joins TRBV4-1 and TRBJ2-7, with 8 bases lining up with TRBD1. After removal of 5 bases from V and 2 bases from J, the junction contained 8 bases not matched to a gene. The CDR3 extends over 15 amino acids. Germline CDR1 and CDR2: MGHRA and YSYEKL. The CDR3 DNA reads TGCGCCAGCAGCAACTGGGGACAGGCCACCTACGAGCAGTACTTC. It is translated as CASSNWGQATYEQYF.

The rearrangement joins TRBV5-1 to TRBJ1-1, with 9 bases that match TRBD1. The CDR3 is 15 amino acids. The J segment lost 5 bases and the V segment lost 3 bases, leaving 8 bases of the junction unmatched. Germline V CDR1 and CDR2: SGHRS, YFSETQ. The CDR3 here is CASSSAGQGYTEAFF. CDR3 sequence (DNA): TGCGCCAGCAGCTCAGCGGGACAGGGCTATACTGAAGCTTTCTTT.

V gene TRBV27 combines with J gene TRBJ2-6; D is uncertain. The V end lost 5 bases, the J end lost 0 bases, and 11 bases lay between the germline ends. The V gene's germline CDR1 is MNHEY and CDR2 SMNVEV (reference sequence). The CDR3 consists of 16 residues. CDR3 sequence: CASSKGIPSGANVLTF. DNA of the CDR3: TGTGCCAGCAGTAAAGGAATACCCTCTGGGGCCAACGTCCTGACTTTC.

The chain links TRBV6-1 to TRBJ2-7; D not certain. This CDR3 contains 10 residues. V dropped 6 bases and J dropped 5 bases, with 5 bases sitting between them. The V gene's germline CDR1 is MNHNS and CDR2 SASEGT. CDR3 loop: CASSRNEQYF. The CDR3 DNA reads TGTGCCAGCAGCAGGAACGAGCAGTACTTC.

CDR3 in DNA: TGTGCCAGCAGTTCCGATCCGAACACTGAAGCTTTCTTT. Encoded protein: CASSSDPNTEAFF. V gene TRBV6-4 combines with J gene TRBJ1-1; D ambiguous. Trimming left V 5 bases short and J 1 base short, with 8 bases between. This CDR3 contains 13 residues. From germline, CDR1 is MRHNA and CDR2 SNTAGT.

The rearrangement links TRBV7-8 to TRBJ2-2; D possibly corresponds to TRBD2 (6 bases). Trimming cost V 3 bases and J 7 bases, with 9 bases left between them. CDR3 length equals 13 residues. The germline V gene has CDR1 SGHVS and CDR2 FQNEAQ. The CDR3, as DNA: TGTGCCAGCAGCTTCCGGGGGATCGGGGAGCTGTTTTTT. Translation gives CASSFRGIGELFF.